The TCR beta chain under discussion was sequenced for a study of shared clonotypes between healthy human individuals. Study results and caveats: Among donors, sharing of clonotypes was expected to be affected by sequencing depth. The rarefaction results pointed to incomplete sorted-subset sequencing despite large depth.

Method: immunoSEQ multiplex PCR; TCRdb's copy keeps in-frame clones and lacks some. The sample consists of around 700,000 clones, approximately 73% of them appearing once. The sample holds many counts of this clone. Its antigen is undetermined. Into CD45RA+ naive and CD45RA-negative memory subsets, the CD4+ cells were split. The origin of this receptor is a woman aged 25 to 45 in good health. The sample consisted of memory CD4+ T cells sorted from blood. Noted subset: CD45RA-negative fraction.

The CDR3 region is CASSWGSSRPGANVLTF. The CDR3 DNA reads as TGTGCCAGCAGTTGGGGCTCGTCTAGACCTGGGGCCAACGTCCTGACTTTC. V usage is TRBV28 and J usage is TRBJ2-6, with a tentative D call TRBD1 (5 bases). This CDR3 is built from 17 residues. V lost 4 bases to trimming and J lost 2 bases, with 15 bases between them. Germline V CDR1 and CDR2: MDHEN, SYDVKM.